The 23 T cell receptor beta chains below come from one sample, sequenced in a study of CD8 T cell repertoires and HIV-1 epitope variants. Their antigen targets remain unknown. Produced via immunoSEQ multiplex PCR; TCRdb's table is partial and in-frame only. In the table there are about 5,900 clones, more than 60% of which are singletons. The sequenced material came from cultured CD8+ T cells derived from PBMCs. These receptors came from a male donor with HIV.

This clone has only a few counts. The chain links TRBV2 to TRBJ2-2; perhaps TRBD1 as D (6 bases). V was clipped by 3 bases and J by 1 base, with 6 bases between them. This CDR3 region has 14 residues. CDR1 and CDR2 from the germline V gene are SNHLY and FYNNEI. The CDR3 DNA sequence: TGTGCCAGCAGTGACAGGGGGAACACCGGGGAGCTGTTTTTT. This gives the protein CASSDRGNTGELFF.

The chain carries TRBV5-5 and TRBJ2-1; 13 bases fit TRBD2. The CDR3 covers 17 residues. With 4 bases clipped from V and 5 bases from J, the junction kept 9 bases outside the gene matches. The germline V gene has CDR1 SGHKS and CDR2 YYEKEE (reference sequence). CDR3: CASSPTTSGGINNEQFF. The DNA for the CDR3 is TGTGCCAGCAGCCCCACGACTAGCGGGGGGATAAACAATGAGCAGTTCTTC.

In its sample, this clone was seen once. CDR3 protein: CAWAYEGAGALQETQYF. The CDR3 DNA sequence: TGTGCCTGGGCTTACGAGGGGGCAGGAGCCCTCCAAGAGACCCAGTACTTC. The chain couples TRBV30 to TRBJ2-5, with 7 bases aligning to TRBD1. After removal of 5 bases from V and 1 base from J, the junction contained 16 bases not matched to a gene. The CDR3 extends over 17 amino acids. The germline V gene encodes CDR1 GTSNPN and CDR2 SVGIG (reference sequence).

This clone was seen only once. The chain has TRBV14 and TRBJ1-2; no reliable D call. V was clipped by 0 bases and J by 8 bases, with 7 bases between them. CDR3 length equals 12 residues. Germline loops: CDR1 SGHDN, CDR2 FVKESK. For the CDR3, the DNA is TGTGCCAGCAGCCAAGAGTGGCAGGGCTACACCTTC. This gives the protein CASSQEWQGYTF.

V and J are TRBV5-8 and TRBJ2-5, with a tentative D call TRBD2 (5 bases). The CDR3 has 15 amino acids. V lost 3 bases and J lost 2, with 14 bases in between. In germline, CDR1 is SGHTS, CDR2 YDEGEE. Here the CDR3 reads CASSSAGIDQETQYF. CDR3 coding DNA: TGTGCCAGCAGCTCCGCCGGGATAGATCAAGAGACCCAGTACTTC.

This clone appeared once. The chain recombines TRBV11-2 with TRBJ1-4; no definite D call. CDR3 length: 16 amino acids. Germline values: CDR1 SGHAT, CDR2 FQNNGV. Trimming shortened V by 0 bases and J by 4 bases, and 12 bases separated the two germline ends. The CDR3 loop is CASSLDLTGDNEKLFF. CDR3 sequence (DNA): TGTGCCAGCAGCTTAGATCTTACCGGGGATAATGAAAAACTGTTTTTT.

The chain combines TRBV30 with TRBJ2-7; the D is unclear. Germline CDR1 reads GTSNPN; CDR2 reads SVGIG (reference sequence). CDR3 length: 12 residues. Trimming left V 1 base short and J 2 bases short, with 6 bases between. CDR3 DNA sequence: TGTGCCTGGAGTGGCTATACCTACGAGCAGTACTTC. As protein: CAWSGYTYEQYF.

CDR3 region: CASSRRTGAETQYF. The CDR3 DNA reads as TGTGCCAGCAGCCGGAGGACAGGGGCGGAGACCCAGTACTTC. The chain employs TRBV13 and TRBJ2-5, with TRBD1 identical over 9 bases. The CDR3 consists of 14 residues. The V gene end was trimmed by 5 bases and the J gene end by 5 bases; junction bases not matched to a gene: 6. Per germline, CDR1 PRHDT and CDR2 FYEKMQ (reference sequence).

V usage is TRBV6-5 and J usage is TRBJ1-6, with D unclear. V lost 0 bases to trimming and J lost 7 bases, with 7 bases between them. Germline V gene sequence: CDR1 MNHEY, CDR2 SVGAGI. This CDR3 comprises 14 residues. The CDR3 loop is CASSYSGLNSPLHF. CDR3 nucleotides: TGTGCCAGCAGTTACTCAGGACTAAATTCACCCCTCCACTTT.

This clone has a handful of counts. This rearrangement joins TRBV28 to TRBJ1-2; D unclear. Trimming removed 2 bases from V and 0 bases from J, with 10 bases in between. The CDR3 is made up of 15 amino acids. Germline V gives CDR1 MDHEN, CDR2 SYDVKM. This CDR3 is CASSLVTEANYGYTF. The CDR3 bases are TGTGCCAGCAGTTTAGTCACGGAGGCTAACTATGGCTACACCTTC.

This chain's CDR3 is CARSLTGENTEAFF. CDR3 DNA: TGTGCCAGAAGCTTGACAGGGGAGAACACTGAAGCTTTCTTT. This chain uses TRBV5-3 with TRBJ1-1; 7 bases match TRBD1. TRBV5-3 carries the ORF label, with uncertain function. The CDR3 is 14 amino acids. V lost 1 base and J lost 1; bases outside the gene matches: 1.

The chain links TRBV28 to TRBJ2-4, with D perhaps TRBD1 (5 bases). This CDR3 spans 16 amino acids. From germline, CDR1 is MDHEN and CDR2 SYDVKM. V was clipped by 5 bases and J by 0 bases, with 14 bases between them. The CDR3 coding sequence is TGTGCCAGCAGTCCTGGACATAGGATAGCCAAAAACATTCAGTACTTC. Amino acids: CASSPGHRIAKNIQYF.

V is TRBV5-6 and J is TRBJ2-7; 8 bases line up with TRBD1. The CDR3 sequence is 15 residues long. V lost 0 bases and J lost 2; bases outside the gene matches: 4. CDR1 and CDR2 from the germline V gene are SGHDT and YYEEEE. The CDR3 DNA reads as TGTGCCAGCAGCTTGGAGACAGGGGCAACCTACGAGCAGTACTTC. As protein: CASSLETGATYEQYF.

This chain links TRBV13 with TRBJ1-2, with 8 bases fitting TRBD1. This CDR3 region has 14 residues. Trimming cost V 5 bases and J 8 bases; bases outside gene matches: 10. Germline lookup yields CDR1 PRHDT and CDR2 FYEKMQ (reference sequence). CDR3 bases: TGTGCCAGCAGCCTCGGGACAGGAGGACGAGGCTACACCTTC. Translation: CASSLGTGGRGYTF.

The chain carries TRBV7-2 and TRBJ2-2, with 7 bases aligning to TRBD2. V trimming: 1 base; J trimming: 6 bases; junction bases outside the gene matches: 5. The germline V gene has CDR1 SGHTA and CDR2 FQGNSA. CDR3 length equals 15 residues. In DNA, the CDR3 is TGTGCCAGCAGCTTAGTCGGGGGGAGGTCCGGGGAGCTGTTTTTT. Residues: CASSLVGGRSGELFF.

The V gene is TRBV6-6, the J gene TRBJ2-3; TRBD1 matches 8 bases. J was trimmed by 3 bases and V by 5 bases; bases with no gene match: 4. This CDR3 has 14 amino acids. Per the germline V gene, CDR1 is MNHNY and CDR2 is SVGAGI (reference sequence). The CDR3 sequence: CASSGTGGTDTQYF. CDR3 DNA sequence: TGTGCCAGCAGTGGGACAGGCGGGACAGATACGCAGTATTTT.

The chain recombines TRBV9 with TRBJ2-5; 7 positions agree with TRBD2. The CDR3 covers 14 residues. Per the germline V gene, CDR1 is SGDLS and CDR2 is YYNGEE. V lost 0 bases and J lost 5; bases outside the gene matches: 4. In DNA, the CDR3 is TGTGCCAGCAGCGTAGGGGAGGGCCCTGAGACCCAGTACTTC. Its translation is CASSVGEGPETQYF.

This chain uses TRBV14 with TRBJ1-2, with a tentative D call TRBD1 (5 bases). In germline, CDR1 is SGHDN, CDR2 FVKESK. The CDR3 extends over 15 amino acids. Trimming left V 4 bases short and J 6 bases short, with 18 bases between. The CDR3 protein is CASSPLGAGINGYTF. DNA for the CDR3: TGTGCCAGCAGCCCCCTGGGCGCAGGGATTAATGGCTACACCTTC.

The genes are TRBV30 and TRBJ2-3, with TRBD1 matching 7 bases. Germline V gene lookup returns CDR1 GTSNPN and CDR2 SVGIG (reference sequence). The CDR3 spans 16 residues. J lost 6 bases, V lost 7 bases, and 19 bases had no gene match. The CDR3, as DNA: TGTGCCTCGGGCTTAGGGGGCGGGTTCTGGACGGATACGCAGTATTTT. It is translated as CASGLGGGFWTDTQYF.

This chain links TRBV5-1 with TRBJ2-1; 11 bases are shared with TRBD2. CDR1 is SGHRS and CDR2 is YFSETQ in the germline V gene. The CDR3 consists of 20 residues. Trimming took 6 bases from V and 0 from J; bases not matched to a gene: 17. CDR3 residues: CASKGLSGRVPSSSYNEQFF. CDR3 sequence (DNA): TGCGCCAGCAAGGGTCTTAGCGGGAGGGTTCCCTCGAGCTCCTACAATGAGCAGTTCTTC.

This chain uses TRBV21-1 with TRBJ2-7; the table's D gene call, TRBD2, was not cross checked with the DNA. TRBV21-1 is noted as a pseudogene. This CDR3 region has 15 residues. The CDR3 DNA follows: TGTGCCAGCAGCAAAGATAGCGGGGGAACCTACGAGCAGTACTTC. This codes for CASSKDSGGTYEQYF.

V is TRBV29-1 and J is TRBJ2-2, with D perhaps being TRBD1 or TRBD2 (6 bases each). Germline V gene sequence: CDR1 SQVTM, CDR2 ANQGSEA. The V gene lost 6 bases and the J gene lost 4 bases, with 12 bases spanning the gap. The CDR3 runs to 13 residues. The chain's CDR3 is CSVEKGGTGELFF. As DNA, the CDR3 is TGCAGCGTGGAGAAGGGGGGCACCGGGGAGCTGTTTTTT.

In this sample, this clone turned up once. The chain uses TRBV7-9 and TRBJ2-3; a weak D match, TRBD1 (6 bases). The V gene's germline CDR1 is SEHNR and CDR2 FQNEAQ (reference sequence). This CDR3 comprises 14 residues. Trimming pared 1 base from V and 5 bases from J, leaving 10 bases between. This CDR3 reads CASSLVQGEDTQYF. The CDR3 DNA is TGTGCCAGCAGCTTAGTACAGGGCGAAGATACGCAGTATTTT.